Given below is one TCR beta chain in context. Measured with immunoSEQ multiplex PCR; TCRdb has only the in-frame clones, and not every one. Counted here are roughly 72,000 clones, 95% to 98% occurring once; the ten biggest clones make up under 0.35%. The V end lost 1 base, the J end lost 3 bases, and 9 bases lay between the germline ends. The CDR3 contains 14 residues. Germline V lookup: CDR1 MRHNA, CDR2 SNTAGT. The source of the sample is a study of technical replicates of blood from a handful of donors. J is TRBJ1-2 and V is TRBV6-4; D unclear. The clonotype was recovered from a human donor in good health. Sequenced material: T cells isolated from PBMCs. The DNA of the CDR3 is TGTGCCAGCAGTGACTATCTGGGCTACTATGGCTACACCTTC. Residues: CASSDYLGYYGYTF.